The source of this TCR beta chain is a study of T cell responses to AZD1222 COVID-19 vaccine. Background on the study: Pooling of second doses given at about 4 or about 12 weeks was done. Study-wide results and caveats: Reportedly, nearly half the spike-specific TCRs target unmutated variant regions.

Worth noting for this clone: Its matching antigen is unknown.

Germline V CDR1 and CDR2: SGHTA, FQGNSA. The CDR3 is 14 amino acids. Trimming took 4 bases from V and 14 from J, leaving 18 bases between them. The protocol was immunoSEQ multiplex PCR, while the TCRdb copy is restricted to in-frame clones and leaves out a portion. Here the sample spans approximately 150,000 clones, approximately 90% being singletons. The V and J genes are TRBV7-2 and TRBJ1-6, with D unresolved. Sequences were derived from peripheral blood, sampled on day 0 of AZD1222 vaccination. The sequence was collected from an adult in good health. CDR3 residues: CASSSRSDRLTLHF. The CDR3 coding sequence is TGTGCCAGCAGCTCCCGATCCGATAGGCTAACCCTCCACTTT.